This T cell receptor (beta chain) was recovered during a study of cytomegalovirus exposure and HLA in healthy donors. The study, taken as a whole, reports: A few chains tied to CMV proved CMV antigen-specific in vitro. Most observed TCR sequences were rare, whereas some public TCRs were detected in many donors. For presence/absence analyses, sequencing depth was assumed to be roughly uniform across donors.

The primer mix had 60 Vbeta and 13 Jbeta primers. Some clones are missing from TCRdb's copy, which holds only in-frame ones; the method was immunoSEQ multiplex PCR. The sample records some 110,000 clones, about four fifths being singletons. Sampled while nominally healthy, donors likely had unrecorded immune exposures. In regard to this clone: Its antigen is currently unknown.

This receptor was obtained from a man aged 25 to 40 in good health and CMV-seronegative. The sample consisted of PBMCs.

CDR3 residues: CASSLLGLAGNEQYF. CDR3 DNA: TGTGCCAGCAGTTTATTGGGACTAGCGGGAAACGAGCAGTACTTC. The chain carries TRBV27 and TRBJ2-7; 13 positions agree with TRBD2. Germline CDR1 and CDR2: MNHEY and SMNVEV (reference sequence). J gave up 5 bases and V 1 base, and 2 bases lay outside the gene matches. CDR3 length: 15 amino acids.